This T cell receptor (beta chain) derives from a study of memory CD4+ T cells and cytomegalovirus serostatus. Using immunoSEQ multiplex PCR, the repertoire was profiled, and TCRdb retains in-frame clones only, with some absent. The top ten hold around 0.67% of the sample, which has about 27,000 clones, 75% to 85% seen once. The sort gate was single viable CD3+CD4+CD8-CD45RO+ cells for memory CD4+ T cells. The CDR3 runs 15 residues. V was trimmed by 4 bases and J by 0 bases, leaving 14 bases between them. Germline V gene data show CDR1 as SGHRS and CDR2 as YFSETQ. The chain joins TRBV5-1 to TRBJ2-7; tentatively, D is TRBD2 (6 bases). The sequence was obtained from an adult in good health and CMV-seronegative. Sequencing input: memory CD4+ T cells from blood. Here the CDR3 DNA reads TGCGCCAGCAGCCCGGGGACTCTAGGCTCCTACGAGCAGTACTTC. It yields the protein CASSPGTLGSYEQYF.